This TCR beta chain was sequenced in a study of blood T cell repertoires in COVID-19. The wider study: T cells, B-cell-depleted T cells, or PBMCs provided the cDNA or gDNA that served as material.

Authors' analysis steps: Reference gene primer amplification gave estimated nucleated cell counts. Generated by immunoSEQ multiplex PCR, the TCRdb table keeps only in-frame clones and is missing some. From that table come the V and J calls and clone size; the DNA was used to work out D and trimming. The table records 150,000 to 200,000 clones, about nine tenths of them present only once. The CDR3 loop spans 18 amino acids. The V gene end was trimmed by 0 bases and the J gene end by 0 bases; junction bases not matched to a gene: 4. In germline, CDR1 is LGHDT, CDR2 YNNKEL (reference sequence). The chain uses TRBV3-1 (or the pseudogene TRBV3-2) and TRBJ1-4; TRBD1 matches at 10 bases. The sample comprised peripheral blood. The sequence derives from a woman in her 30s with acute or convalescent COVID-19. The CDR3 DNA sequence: TGTGCCAGCAGCCAAGAGACAGGGGGCTATGCAACTAATGAAAAACTGTTTTTT. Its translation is CASSQETGGYATNEKLFF.